This entry lists 25 T cell receptor beta chains sequenced from one sample in a study of blood T cell repertoires in COVID-19 (dated by TCRdb to 2018 to 2020). Library preparation used the immunoSEQ multiplex PCR assay. This is the immuneACCESS table as TCRdb keeps it, with only in-frame sequences that have V and J called. A part of the clones is gone; compared with another copy, unresolved V genes explain less than half, and the rest is unexplained. The sample contains 37,000 or so clones, around 90% of them found a single time. Jointly, the top ten make up around 6.1% of the sample. Material: peripheral blood. These TCRs come from a human donor in a cohort sampled during active COVID-19.

J is TRBJ1-1 and V is TRBV6-6; 7 nucleotides align to TRBD1. Germline trimming cut 6 bases from V and 3 bases from J; bases unmatched to any gene: 7. CDR3 length: 14 amino acids. Germline V lookup: CDR1 MNHNY, CDR2 SVGAGI (reference sequence). The CDR3 sequence: CASSRLQGYTEAFF. The CDR3 DNA reads TGTGCCAGCAGCCGATTACAGGGGTACACTGAAGCTTTCTTT.

This sequence joins TRBV27 and TRBJ2-1, with 10 bases fitting TRBD1. There are 15 residues in the CDR3. V shed 7 bases, J shed 5 bases, and the junction held 8 bases outside the gene matches. Germline loops: CDR1 MNHEY, CDR2 SMNVEV (reference sequence). The CDR3 region is CASTFGQGGHNEQFF. The CDR3 DNA reads as TGTGCCAGCACTTTCGGACAGGGGGGACACAATGAGCAGTTCTTC.

A note on this clone: One end of the junction fails to match germline, which may point to a read error. The chain is built from TRBV5-1 and TRBJ2-2; TRBD1 is a possible D gene (5 bases). The germline V gene has CDR1 SGHRS and CDR2 YFSETQ. The CDR3 sequence is 16 residues long. CDR3 region: CASSLDGPRVAGELFF. As DNA, the CDR3 is TGCGCCAGCAGTTTGGATGGTCCCAGGGTGGCCGGGGAGCTGTTTTTT.

J is TRBJ1-4 and V is TRBV5-4, with D possibly TRBD1 on 5 matching bases. The V end lost 3 bases, the J end lost 6 bases, and 9 bases lay between the germline ends. Germline assignment: CDR1 SGHNT and CDR2 YYREEE (reference sequence). CDR3 length: 13 residues. The DNA of the CDR3 is TGTGCCAGCAGCTATAGGGGATATGAAAAACTGTTTTTT. It yields the protein CASSYRGYEKLFF. Looking up the rest from reference TRBV5-4 and TRBJ1-4 gives the full variable domain: ETGVTQSPTHLIKTRGQQVTLRCSSQSGHNTVSWYQQALGQGPQFIFQYYREEENGRGNFPPRFSGLQFPNYSSELNVNALELDDSALYLCASSYRGYEKLFFGSGTQLSVL.

The chain has TRBV6-2 or TRBV6-3 and TRBJ2-2; possible D gene TRBD1, 6 bases. V lost 6 bases and J 0 bases, leaving 14 bases between the germline ends. The CDR3 runs 16 residues. Germline V lookup: CDR1 MNHEY, CDR2 SVGEGT. The CDR3 is CASSSWTAANTGELFF. CDR3 nucleotides: TGTGCCAGCAGCTCCTGGACAGCAGCGAACACCGGGGAGCTGTTTTTT.

The rearrangement joins TRBV6-8 to TRBJ1-6, with 12 positions matching TRBD1. Germline assignment: CDR1 MNHGY and CDR2 SAAAGT. V gave up 4 bases and J gave up 5 bases; unmatched junction bases: 18. The CDR3 has 21 residues. The CDR3 is CASSLPGTGGRGPIDNSPLHF. CDR3 sequence (DNA): TGTGCCAGCAGTTTACCCGGGACAGGGGGCCGGGGGCCTATAGATAATTCACCCCTCCACTTT.

CDR3 residues: CASSVVAGGTDTQYF. CDR3 in DNA: TGCGCCAGCAGCGTAGTAGCGGGGGGGACAGATACGCAGTATTTT. J is TRBJ2-3 and V is TRBV5-1, with 11 positions matching TRBD2. J lost 3 bases, V lost 4 bases, and 4 bases had no gene match. Germline assignment: CDR1 SGHRS and CDR2 YFSETQ. This CDR3 spans 15 amino acids.

The rearrangement links TRBV6-5 to TRBJ1-4; 9 positions agree with TRBD1. V lost 7 bases to trimming and J lost 7 bases; unmatched junction nucleotides: 10. The CDR3 has 15 residues. The germline gives CDR1 MNHEY, CDR2 SVGAGI. The CDR3 region has the DNA TGTGCCAGCAAGAAACAGGGGGCTGACGGTGAAAAACTGTTTTTT. This sequence encodes CASKKQGADGEKLFF.

The V and J genes are TRBV27 and TRBJ1-6; D is undetermined. V was pared by 5 bases and J by 2 bases, with 13 bases between. This CDR3 is 16 amino acids long. Germline CDR1 MNHEY, CDR2 SMNVEV (reference sequence). CDR3 sequence reads: CASSRRETPYNSPLHF. CDR3 nucleotides: TGTGCCAGCAGTAGGAGGGAGACGCCCTATAATTCACCCCTCCACTTT.

CDR3 nucleotide sequence: TGTGCCAGCAGTTTTCAGCGGGGGGGCGGCCACAATGAGCAGTTCTTC. Amino acid sequence: CASSFQRGGGHNEQFF. V usage is TRBV2 and J usage is TRBJ2-1; TRBD2 aligns across 10 bases. Losses at the gene ends were 5 bases for V and 5 bases for J; bases not matched to a gene: 9. The CDR3 runs to 16 residues. Germline-derived CDR1 and CDR2 are SNHLY and FYNNEI.

The chain has TRBV4-2 and TRBJ1-4, with 7 positions matching TRBD1. J lost 3 bases, V lost 4 bases, and 5 bases had no gene match. CDR3 length equals 15 residues. CDR1 and CDR2 (germline): LGHNA, YNFKEQ. The chain's CDR3 is CASSPETGSNEKLFF. The CDR3 DNA is TGTGCCAGCAGCCCCGAGACAGGGTCTAATGAAAAACTGTTTTTT.

This chain links TRBV24-1 with TRBJ2-7, with D maybe TRBD2 (6 bases). CDR1 is KGHDR and CDR2 is SFDVKD in the germline V gene. This CDR3 spans 15 amino acids. The V and J ends lost 4 bases and 2 bases respectively, with 14 bases between them. In nucleotides, the CDR3 is TGTGCCACCAGTGACTCGGGACTGAGTACCTACGAGCAGTACTTC. Translated: CATSDSGLSTYEQYF.

The chain links TRBV5-5 to TRBJ1-1; D is undetermined. Trimming cost V 2 bases and J 2 bases, with 13 bases left between them. CDR1 and CDR2 (germline): SGHKS, YYEKEE (reference sequence). The CDR3 totals 15 residues. The CDR3 here is CASSLNIGGNTEAFF. In DNA, the CDR3 is TGTGCCAGCAGCTTAAATATCGGCGGAAACACTGAAGCTTTCTTT.

This rearrangement joins TRBV5-4 to TRBJ1-2, with D maybe TRBD1 (5 bases). The CDR3 is made up of 15 amino acids. V was trimmed by 3 bases and J by 4 bases, leaving 16 bases between them. Germline-derived CDR1 and CDR2 are SGHNT and YYREEE (reference sequence). For the CDR3, the DNA is TGTGCCAGCAGCTCGCAGAGGGACTTAAGCTATGGCTACACCTTC. Encoded protein: CASSSQRDLSYGYTF.

The J gene is TRBJ1-4, the V gene TRBV6-6, with TRBD1 as a possible D gene (6 bases). Trimming cost V 4 bases and J 11 bases, with 17 bases left between them. The length of the CDR3 is 14 residues. Germline V gene sequence: CDR1 MNHNY, CDR2 SVGAGI (reference sequence). In nucleotides, the CDR3 is TGTGCCAGCAGTTCCGGCCGCAGGGGCGAGAAACTGTTTTTT. It is translated as CASSSGRRGEKLFF.

The J gene is TRBJ2-1, the V gene TRBV7-2, with 9 bases aligning to TRBD2. Germline values: CDR1 SGHTA, CDR2 FQGNSA. This CDR3 is 15 amino acids long. V lost 10 bases, J lost 0 bases, and 7 bases stayed unmatched. The CDR3 protein is CATLPLAGSYNEQFF. The DNA for the CDR3 is TGTGCCACCCTCCCACTAGCGGGCTCCTACAATGAGCAGTTCTTC.

V gene TRBV19 combines with J gene TRBJ2-7; 9 bases are a match to TRBD1. The CDR3 runs 15 residues. Germline V lookup: CDR1 LNHDA, CDR2 SQIVND (reference sequence). The V and J ends lost 1 base and 4 bases, in that order; junction bases with no gene match: 5. The CDR3 coding sequence is TGTGCCAGTAGTATAGCCCGGGACAGGGTGTACGAGCAGTACTTC. Encoded protein: CASSIARDRVYEQYF.

The chain employs TRBV28 and TRBJ1-2; TRBD1 matches 7 bases. The CDR3 runs 14 residues. The germline gives CDR1 MDHEN, CDR2 SYDVKM. After removal of 7 bases from V and 1 base from J, the junction contained 6 bases not matched to a gene. The CDR3: CASTRGSLNYGYTF. The CDR3 region has the DNA TGTGCCAGCACCAGGGGGAGCCTTAACTATGGCTACACCTTC.

This chain links TRBV24-1 with TRBJ1-2; 7 nucleotides line up with TRBD1. The trim removed 9 bases at V and 8 bases at J, leaving 11 bases unmatched. This CDR3 is 13 amino acids long. The V gene's germline CDR1 is KGHDR and CDR2 SFDVKD. Here the CDR3 DNA reads TGTGCCACCCAGGACAGTAGAGGGGGCGGCTACACCTTC. It specifies CATQDSRGGGYTF.

As DNA, the CDR3 is TGTGCCAGCAGTCCGAAGGGGGTGAATGAGCAGTTCTTC. Translated, it gives CASSPKGVNEQFF. The rearrangement joins TRBV7-9 to TRBJ2-1; tentatively, D is TRBD1 (6 bases). The germline CDR1 and CDR2 sequences are SEHNR and FQNEAQ (reference sequence). V gave up 6 bases and J gave up 7 bases, with 13 bases separating them. This CDR3 is built from 13 residues.

Only a few counts were recorded for this clone. For the CDR3, the DNA is TGTGCCAGCCGCCGAAACCTGGGACAGGGGGCCTTTGCCAAAAACATTCAGTACTTC. Translated, it gives CASRRNLGQGAFAKNIQYF. This chain joins TRBV2 and TRBJ2-4, with 12 positions matching TRBD1. J was trimmed by 1 base and V by 8 bases; bases with no gene match: 15. CDR1 is SNHLY and CDR2 is FYNNEI in the germline V gene. This CDR3 region has 19 residues.

The chain links TRBV2 to TRBJ2-3; D not resolved. This CDR3 spans 11 amino acids. Trimming pared 5 bases from V and 7 bases from J, leaving 7 bases between. The V gene's germline CDR1 is SNHLY and CDR2 FYNNEI. The CDR3 loop is CASSRSNTQYF. CDR3 sequence (DNA): TGTGCCAGCAGTCGGTCAAATACGCAGTATTTT.

The CDR3 region has the DNA TGTGCCAGCAGCTTGAGGTCAGGTTACACTGAAGCTTTCTTT. Amino acid sequence: CASSLRSGYTEAFF. The V and J genes are TRBV5-6 and TRBJ1-1; D not certain. The V end lost 1 base, the J end lost 3 bases, and 10 bases lay between the germline ends. Germline-derived CDR1 and CDR2 are SGHDT and YYEEEE. The length of the CDR3 is 14 residues. Complete variable domain (other parts from reference TRBV5-6 and TRBJ1-1): DAGVTQSPTHLIKTRGQQVTLRCSPKSGHDTVSWYQQALGQGPQFIFQYYEEEERQRGNFPDRFSGHQFPNYSSELNVNALLLGDSALYLCASSLRSGYTEAFFGQGTRLTVV.

The J gene is TRBJ2-7, the V gene TRBV10-2; 10 bases map to TRBD2. Germline V lookup: CDR1 WSHSY, CDR2 SAAADI. V gave up 6 bases and J gave up 6 bases; unmatched junction bases: 5. CDR3 length: 13 residues. The CDR3 nucleotides are TGCGCCAGCAGGAGCGGGGGGGCAGGCGAGCAGTACTTC. Translating it yields CASRSGGAGEQYF.

This chain connects TRBV4-1 to TRBJ1-2; TRBD1 might be the D (5 bases). This CDR3 has 14 residues. Germline V gives CDR1 MGHRA, CDR2 YSYEKL. V gave up 0 bases and J gave up 2 bases, with 7 bases separating them. The CDR3 loop is CASSQDTGNYGYTF. The CDR3 DNA reads as TGCGCCAGCAGCCAAGATACAGGAAACTATGGCTACACCTTC.